The rows below give T cell receptor beta chains drawn from one sample of a study of T cells in Graves' hyperthyroidism and ophthalmopathy. From the multiplex PCR reads, TCRdb called clonotypes with MiXCR, one entry per CDR3 protein. The table records about 360,000 distinct CDR3 sequences, approximately 15% of them present only once. Sequenced: blood. The source is a man aged 25-40 years with Graves' hyperthyroidism that later progressed to Graves' ophthalmopathy. CDR3s include the opening cysteine and the closing phenylalanine or tryptophan. The D gene is left open where the match is weak. Some rows have no size entry. The others give once, few or many, or a class for an expanded clone.

j_gene | v_gene | abundance | d_gene | CDR3aa | CDR3nt
TRBJ2-1 | TRBV4-1 | - | - | CASSQGRRYNEQFF | TGCGCCAGCAGCCAAGGTAGGAGGTACAATGAGCAGTTCTTC
TRBJ1-4 | TRBV6-1 | many | - | CASSSLNEKLFF | TGTGCCAGCAGCTCCCTTAATGAAAAACTGTTTTTT
TRBJ2-1 | TRBV19 | - | - | CASSISGRVEARGEQFF | TGTGCCAGTAGTATATCTGGCAGGGTCGAAGCAAGGGGTGAGCAGTTCTTC
TRBJ2-1 | TRBV7-8 | many | - | CASSLRGAGSYYNEQFF | TGTGCCAGCAGCTTACGCGGCGCGGGATCCTACTACAATGAGCAGTTCTTC
TRBJ1-4 | TRBV7-9 | few | TRBD1 | CASSRFLTSRQGASEKLFF | TGTGCCAGCAGCCGTTTCCTCACCTCCCGACAGGGAGCGTCTGAAAAACTGTTTTTT
TRBJ2-7 | TRBV12-3/TRBV12-4 | many | - | CASSSQGGLSSYEQYF | TGTGCCAGCAGTTCCCAGGGCGGGCTAAGCTCCTACGAGCAGTACTTC
TRBJ2-3 | TRBV4-1 | - | - | CASSLPRGGSLITDTQYF | TGCGCCAGCAGCCTCCCAAGGGGCGGCAGTTTAATTACAGATACGCAGTATTTT
TRBJ1-1 | TRBV12-3/TRBV12-4 | - | - | CASSLESGLGAFF | TGTGCCAGCAGTTTAGAGTCGGGATTGGGAGCTTTCTTT
TRBJ1-5 | TRBV7-3 | few | - | CASSLALEWGGRSQPQHF | TGTGCCAGCAGCTTAGCCCTCGAATGGGGGGGGAGGAGTCAGCCCCAGCATTTT
TRBJ2-3 | TRBV12-3/TRBV12-4 | many | TRBD2 | CASTPGLAGGHGTDTQYF | TGTGCCAGCACCCCGGGACTAGCGGGGGGCCACGGCACAGATACGCAGTATTTT
TRBJ2-7 | TRBV20-1 | many | - | CSARDNPEQYF | TGCAGTGCTAGAGATAATCCCGAGCAGTACTTC
TRBJ2-1 | TRBV20-1 | few | - | CSASGGHYNEQFF | TGCAGTGCTAGCGGGGGGCACTACAATGAGCAGTTCTTC
TRBJ2-3 | TRBV7-3 | many | - | CASSSLLTDTQYF | TGTGCCAGCAGCTCCCTCCTCACAGATACGCAGTATTTT
TRBJ1-2 | TRBV7-8 | many | TRBD1 | CASSTRDSYYGYTF | TGTGCCAGCAGCACCCGGGACAGCTACTATGGCTACACCTTC
TRBJ2-3 | TRBV11-3 | many | TRBD2 | CASTNGLAGGFDTQYF | TGTGCCAGCACCAACGGACTAGCGGGGGGTTTCGATACGCAGTATTTT
TRBJ2-7 | TRBV7-9 | many | TRBD1 | CASSLALGQSPYEQYF | TGTGCCAGCAGCTTAGCCCTGGGACAGAGTCCCTACGAGCAGTACTTC
TRBJ2-1 | TRBV2 | many | - | CASSLDSSYNEQFF | TGTGCCAGCAGCCTGGACAGCTCCTACAATGAGCAGTTCTTC
TRBJ2-2 | TRBV4-2 | few | - | CASSQVALANTGELFF | TGTGCCAGCAGCCAAGTTGCACTCGCGAACACCGGGGAGCTGTTTTTT
TRBJ1-5 | TRBV15 | few | - | CATSREDRPSNQPQHF | TGTGCCACCAGCAGAGAGGACCGTCCTAGCAATCAGCCCCAGCATTTT
TRBJ1-1 | TRBV4-1 | - | - | CASRQEARNTEAFF | TGCGCCAGCAGGCAAGAAGCCAGGAACACTGAAGCTTTCTTT
TRBJ2-7 | TRBV28 | many | - | CASSLSPYEQYF | TGTGCCAGCAGTTTGAGTCCCTACGAGCAGTACTTC
TRBJ2-6 | TRBV9 | - | TRBD2 | CASSVAAGFSGANVLTF | TGTGCCAGCAGCGTAGCAGCGGGATTCTCTGGGGCCAACGTCCTGACTTTC
TRBJ2-7 | TRBV20-1 | few | - | CSASPGTVYEQYF | TGCAGTGCTAGTCCAGGGACGGTCTACGAGCAGTACTTC
TRBJ2-7 | TRBV9 | many | - | CASSADVGSEQYF | TGTGCCAGCAGCGCGGATGTAGGGTCCGAGCAGTACTTC
TRBJ2-1 | TRBV3-1 | many | TRBD2 | CASSRDLAVSYNEQFF | TGTGCCAGCAGCCGAGATCTAGCGGTCTCCTACAATGAGCAGTTCTTC
TRBJ2-3 | TRBV11-3 | many | TRBD1 | CASSLAGTVRDTQYF | TGTGCCAGCAGCTTAGCCGGGACAGTACGAGATACGCAGTATTTT
TRBJ2-5 | TRBV7-8 | few | - | CASSLNAARILETQYF | TGTGCCAGCAGCCTAAATGCAGCCCGGATATTGGAGACCCAGTACTTC
TRBJ2-2 | TRBV12-3/TRBV12-4 | many | - | CASSFVGLNTGELFF | TGTGCCAGCAGTTTCGTGGGGTTGAACACCGGGGAGCTGTTTTTT
TRBJ2-5 | TRBV24-1 | - | - | CATSDLTGEPETQYF | TGTGCCACCAGTGATTTGACGGGGGAACCGGAGACCCAGTACTTC
TRBJ1-2 | TRBV6-1 | few | TRBD1 | CAVTGQGYGYTF | TGTGCCGTAACGGGACAGGGTTATGGCTACACCTTC
TRBJ2-2 | TRBV28 | - | TRBD2 | CASRTSGTYGELFF | TGTGCCAGCAGAACTAGCGGGACTTACGGGGAGCTGTTTTTT
TRBJ1-1 | TRBV5-1 | many | - | CASNGEGRTEAFF | TGCGCCAGCAACGGGGAAGGCCGGACTGAAGCTTTCTTT
TRBJ2-5 | TRBV7-9 | - | - | CASRVQSGETQYF | TGTGCCAGCAGAGTACAGTCCGGTGAGACCCAGTACTTC
TRBJ1-6 | TRBV20-1 | - | - | CSARETDRWDSPLHF | TGCAGTGCTAGAGAAACAGATCGGTGGGATTCACCCCTCCACTTT
TRBJ1-4 | TRBV27 | many | - | CASSERDGGAPTNEKLFF | TGTGCCAGCAGTGAGAGAGATGGAGGAGCTCCAACTAATGAAAAACTGTTTTTT
TRBJ2-3 | TRBV24-1 | - | TRBD1 | CATSDRTGGNTDTQYF | TGTGCCACCAGTGATCGGACAGGGGGCAATACAGATACGCAGTATTTT
TRBJ2-5 | TRBV28 | many | TRBD2 | CASSSYPGLAGGEETQYF | TGTGCCAGCAGTTCCTACCCGGGACTAGCGGGGGGCGAAGAGACCCAGTACTTC
TRBJ2-1 | TRBV18 | many | - | CASSPGAGGNEQFF | TGTGCCAGCTCACCGGGGGCTGGTGGTAATGAGCAGTTCTTC
TRBJ2-2 | TRBV7-9 | many | TRBD1 | CASSLEGQGELFF | TGTGCCAGCAGCCTAGAGGGACAGGGCGAGCTGTTTTTT
TRBJ1-2 | TRBV5-5 | - | - | CASSFAGTPTYGCTF | TGTGCCAGCAGCTTTGCCGGGACACCCACCTATGGCTGCACCTTC
TRBJ2-7 | TRBV6-1 | many | - | CASIPEGDEQYF | TGTGCCAGCATCCCAGAGGGAGACGAGCAGTACTTC
TRBJ2-1 | TRBV18 | - | TRBD2 | CASSPSSGDHYNEQFF | TGTGCCAGCTCACCTTCCAGCGGGGACCACTACAATGAGCAGTTCTTC
TRBJ2-7 | TRBV7-2 | - | TRBD2 | CASSLSVAGPEQYF | TGTGCCAGCAGCTTGAGCGTAGCGGGGCCCGAGCAGTACTTC
TRBJ1-1 | TRBV28 | few | - | CASGRWGTEAFF | TGTGCCAGCGGACGGTGGGGCACTGAAGCTTTCTTT
TRBJ2-5 | TRBV20-1 | many | TRBD2 | CSVLTSGGEETQYF | TGCAGTGTTTTGACTAGCGGGGGGGAAGAGACCCAGTACTTC
TRBJ1-1 | TRBV30 | many | - | CAWSVLEMAFF | TGTGCCTGGAGTGTACTGGAGATGGCTTTCTTT
TRBJ1-2 | TRBV7-2 | - | - | CASRPPGGDYGYTF | TGTGCCAGCAGGCCTCCCGGAGGGGACTATGGCTACACCTTC
TRBJ1-3 | TRBV10-1 | many | - | CARPTFSSGNTIYF | TGCGCCAGACCGACGTTTAGCTCTGGAAACACCATATATTTT
TRBJ2-5 | TRBV24-1 | few | - | CATSGGPALGQETQYF | TGTGCCACCAGTGGGGGCCCGGCACTTGGCCAAGAGACCCAGTACTTC
TRBJ2-2 | TRBV9 | few | TRBD2 | CASSVGHSGRNTGELFF | TGTGCCAGCAGCGTAGGCCATAGCGGGAGAAACACCGGGGAGCTGTTTTTT
TRBJ2-3 | TRBV2 | few | - | CASSEEIYGQLDTQYF | TGTGCCAGCAGTGAAGAAATATATGGACAGTTGGATACGCAGTATTTT
TRBJ1-5 | TRBV20-1 | many | - | CSASAADSNQPQHF | TGCAGTGCTAGTGCGGCAGATAGCAATCAGCCCCAGCATTTT
TRBJ2-7 | TRBV10-3 | - | TRBD1 | CAISFGQGAYEQYF | TGTGCCATCAGTTTCGGACAGGGGGCCTACGAGCAGTACTTC
TRBJ1-4 | TRBV7-9 | once | TRBD1 | CASSPVQGLNEKLFF | TGTGCCAGCAGCCCCGTACAGGGGCTTAATGAAAAACTGTTTTTT
TRBJ2-1 | TRBV7-9 | - | TRBD2 | CASSLYGGGLSYSEQFF | TGTGCCAGCAGCTTGTACGGCGGGGGGCTGTCCTACAGTGAGCAGTTCTTC
TRBJ1-5 | TRBV15 | many | - | CATSRVRRQSNQPQHF | TGTGCCACCAGCAGAGTCCGTCGCCAGAGCAATCAGCCCCAGCATTTT
TRBJ1-4 | TRBV4-1 | - | - | CASSQDGRVFEKLFF | TGCGCCAGCAGCCAAGATGGAAGGGTCTTTGAAAAACTGTTTTTT